This T cell receptor beta chain was sequenced during a study of identical twins. Notes on the study in general: Abundant beta clonotypes from cord blood had fewer insertions, unlike memory repertoires, which showed none.

TCRdb itself ran the 5' RACE reads through MiXCR, one entry per CDR3 protein. The sample includes about 700,000 distinct CDR3 sequences, 5.5% to 6.5% of them seen just once. The donors were all healthy and Caucasian. The sample holds many counts of this clonotype. Its antigen remains unknown. The CDR3 extends over 17 amino acids. Trimming took 2 bases from V and 3 from J, leaving 19 bases between them. Germline V gene sequence: CDR1 SGHTA, CDR2 FQGTGA. Specimen: naive T cells sorted from blood. V usage is TRBV7-3 and J usage is TRBJ1-1; D perhaps matches TRBD1 (6 bases). The receptor comes from a man between 18 and 35 years old in good health. As DNA, the CDR3 is TGTGCCAGCAGCTTATACAGTCGGGGGGCCGTAGACACTGAAGCTTTCTTT. It codes for CASSLYSRGAVDTEAFF.